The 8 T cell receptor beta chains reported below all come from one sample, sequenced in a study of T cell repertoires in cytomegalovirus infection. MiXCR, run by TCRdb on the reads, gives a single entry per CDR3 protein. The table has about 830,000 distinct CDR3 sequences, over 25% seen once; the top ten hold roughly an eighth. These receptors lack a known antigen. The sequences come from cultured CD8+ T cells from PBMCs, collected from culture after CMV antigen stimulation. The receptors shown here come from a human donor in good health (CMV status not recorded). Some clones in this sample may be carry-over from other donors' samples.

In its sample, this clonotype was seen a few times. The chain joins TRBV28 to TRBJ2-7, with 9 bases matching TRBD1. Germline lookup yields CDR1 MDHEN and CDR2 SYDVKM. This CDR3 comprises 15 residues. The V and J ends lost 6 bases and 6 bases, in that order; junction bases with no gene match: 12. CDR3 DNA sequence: TGTGCCAGCAGCCCTGAAGGGACAGGGATCCCCGAGCAGTACGTC. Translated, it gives CASSPEGTGIPEQYV.

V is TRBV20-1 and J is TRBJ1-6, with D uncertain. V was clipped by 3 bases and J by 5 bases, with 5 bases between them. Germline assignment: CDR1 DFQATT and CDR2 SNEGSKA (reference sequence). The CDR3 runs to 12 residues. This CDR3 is CSARFNNSPLHF. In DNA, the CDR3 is TGCAGTGCTAGGTTCAATAATTCACCCCTCCACTTT.

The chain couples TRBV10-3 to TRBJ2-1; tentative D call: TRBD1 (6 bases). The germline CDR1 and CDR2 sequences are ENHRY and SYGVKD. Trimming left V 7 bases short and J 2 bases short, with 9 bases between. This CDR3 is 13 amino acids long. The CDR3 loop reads CAINGDTYNEQFF. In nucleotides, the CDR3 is TGTGCCATCAATGGGGACACCTACAATGAGCAGTTCTTC.

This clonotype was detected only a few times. The CDR3 loop reads CASSPGSNSPLHF. The CDR3 DNA is TGTGCCAGCAGCCCCGGGTCTAATTCACCCCTCCACTTT. V is TRBV7-6 and J is TRBJ1-6; no clear D gene. The CDR3 is 13 amino acids. Germline lookup yields CDR1 SGHVS and CDR2 FNYEAQ. V was cut by 5 bases and J by 6 bases, with 8 bases left in between.

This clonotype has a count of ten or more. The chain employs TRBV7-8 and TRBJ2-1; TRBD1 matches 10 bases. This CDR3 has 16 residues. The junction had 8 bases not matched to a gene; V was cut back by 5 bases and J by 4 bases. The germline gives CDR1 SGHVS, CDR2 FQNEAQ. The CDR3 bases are TGTGCCAGCAGCCCAGGGGACAGGGGTCGATACAATGAGCAGTTCTTC. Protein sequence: CASSPGDRGRYNEQFF.

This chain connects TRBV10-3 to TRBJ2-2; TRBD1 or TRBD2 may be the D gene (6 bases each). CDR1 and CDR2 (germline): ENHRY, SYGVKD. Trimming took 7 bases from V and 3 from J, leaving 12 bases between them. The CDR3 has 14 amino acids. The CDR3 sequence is CAIKEGVYTGELFF. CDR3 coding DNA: TGTGCCATCAAGGAGGGGGTATACACCGGGGAGCTGTTTTTT.

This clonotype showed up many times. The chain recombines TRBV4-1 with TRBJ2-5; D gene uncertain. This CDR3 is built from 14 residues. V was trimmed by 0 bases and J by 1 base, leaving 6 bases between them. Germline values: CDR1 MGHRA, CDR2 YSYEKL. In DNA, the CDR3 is TGCGCCAGCAGCCAAGACGCATCCCAAGAGACCCAGTACTTC. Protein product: CASSQDASQETQYF.

The CDR3 loop reads CASSLGDNTDTQYF. CDR3 nucleotide sequence: TGTGCCAGCAGCTTGGGGGATAACACAGATACGCAGTATTTT. The chain couples TRBV5-6 to TRBJ2-3; no clear D. Germline V lookup: CDR1 SGHDT, CDR2 YYEEEE. Deletions cut 0 bases from V and 2 bases from J, with 7 bases between. The CDR3 totals 14 residues.